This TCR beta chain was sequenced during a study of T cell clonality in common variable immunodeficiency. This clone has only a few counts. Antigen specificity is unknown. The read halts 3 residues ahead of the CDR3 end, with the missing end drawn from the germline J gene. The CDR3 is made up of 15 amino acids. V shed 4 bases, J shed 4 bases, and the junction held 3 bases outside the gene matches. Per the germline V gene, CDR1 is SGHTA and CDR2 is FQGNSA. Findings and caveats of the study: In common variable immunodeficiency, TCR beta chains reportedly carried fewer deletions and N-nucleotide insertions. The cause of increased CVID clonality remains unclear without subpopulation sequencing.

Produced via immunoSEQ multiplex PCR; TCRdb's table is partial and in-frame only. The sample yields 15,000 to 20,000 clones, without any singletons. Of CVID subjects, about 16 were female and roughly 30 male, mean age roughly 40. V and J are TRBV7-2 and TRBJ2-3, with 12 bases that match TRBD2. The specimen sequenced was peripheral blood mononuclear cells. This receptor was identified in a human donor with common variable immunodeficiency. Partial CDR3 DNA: TGTGCCAGCAGCTCGAGACTAGCGGGAGCAGATACG. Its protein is CASSSRLAGADT. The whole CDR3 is CASSSRLAGADTQYF.